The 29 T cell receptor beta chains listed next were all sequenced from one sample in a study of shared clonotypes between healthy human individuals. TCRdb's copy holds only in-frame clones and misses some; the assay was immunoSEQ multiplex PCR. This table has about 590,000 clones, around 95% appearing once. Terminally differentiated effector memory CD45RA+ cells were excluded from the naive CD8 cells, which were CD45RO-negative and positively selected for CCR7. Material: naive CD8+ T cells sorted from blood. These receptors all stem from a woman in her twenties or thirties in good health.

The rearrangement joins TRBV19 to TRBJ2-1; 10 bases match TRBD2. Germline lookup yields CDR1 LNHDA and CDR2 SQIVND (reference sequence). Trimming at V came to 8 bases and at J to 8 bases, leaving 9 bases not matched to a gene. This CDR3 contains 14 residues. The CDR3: CASGLAGVTDEQFF. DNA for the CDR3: TGTGCCAGTGGGCTAGCGGGAGTGACGGATGAGCAGTTCTTC.

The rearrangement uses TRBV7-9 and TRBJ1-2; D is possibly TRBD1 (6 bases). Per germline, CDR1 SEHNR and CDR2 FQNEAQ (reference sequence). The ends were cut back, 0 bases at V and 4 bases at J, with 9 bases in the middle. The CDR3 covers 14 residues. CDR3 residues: CASSLAPGAYGYTF. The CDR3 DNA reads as TGTGCCAGCAGCTTAGCTCCAGGGGCCTATGGCTACACCTTC.

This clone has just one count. This CDR3 is CASSFNPDTQYF. CDR3 in DNA: TGTGCCAGCAGTTTCAATCCAGATACGCAGTATTTT. The J gene is TRBJ2-3, the V gene TRBV11-3; D gene uncertain. Per the germline V gene, CDR1 is SGHNT and CDR2 is YENEEA. The V gene lost 6 bases and the J gene lost 4 bases, with 8 bases spanning the gap. The CDR3 spans 12 residues.

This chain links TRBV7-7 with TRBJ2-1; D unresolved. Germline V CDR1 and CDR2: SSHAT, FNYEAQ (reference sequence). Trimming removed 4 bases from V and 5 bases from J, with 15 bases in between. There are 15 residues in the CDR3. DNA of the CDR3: TGTGCCAGCAGCTCGACTCTCACCACCCACAATGAGCAGTTCTTC. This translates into CASSSTLTTHNEQFF.

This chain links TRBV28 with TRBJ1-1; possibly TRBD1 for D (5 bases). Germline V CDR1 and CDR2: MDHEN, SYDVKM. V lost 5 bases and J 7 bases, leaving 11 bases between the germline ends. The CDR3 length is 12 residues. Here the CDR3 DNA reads TGTGCCAGCAGTCTGGGGGAAGGTGAAGCTTTCTTT. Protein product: CASSLGEGEAFF.

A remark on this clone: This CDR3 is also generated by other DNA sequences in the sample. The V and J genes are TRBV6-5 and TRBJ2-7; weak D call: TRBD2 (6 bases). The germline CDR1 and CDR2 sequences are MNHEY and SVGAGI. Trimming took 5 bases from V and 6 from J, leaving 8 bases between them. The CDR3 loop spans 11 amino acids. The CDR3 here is CASSPGGEQYF. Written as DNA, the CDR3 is TGTGCCAGCAGTCCCGGGGGCGAGCAGTACTTC.

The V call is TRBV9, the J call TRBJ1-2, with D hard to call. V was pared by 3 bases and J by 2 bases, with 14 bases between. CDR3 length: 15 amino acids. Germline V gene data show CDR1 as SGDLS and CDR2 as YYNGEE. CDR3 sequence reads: CASSAAGSGNYGYTF. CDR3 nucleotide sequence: TGTGCCAGCAGCGCCGCTGGTTCGGGAAACTATGGCTACACCTTC.

CDR3 residues: CASSERNQETQYF. The CDR3 bases are TGTGCCAGCAGCGAGCGGAACCAAGAGACCCAGTACTTC. The chain carries TRBV11-2 and TRBJ2-5, with TRBD2 as a possible D gene (5 bases). The CDR3 runs 13 residues. V was cut by 5 bases and J by 0 bases, with 7 bases left in between. Germline V gives CDR1 SGHAT, CDR2 FQNNGV.

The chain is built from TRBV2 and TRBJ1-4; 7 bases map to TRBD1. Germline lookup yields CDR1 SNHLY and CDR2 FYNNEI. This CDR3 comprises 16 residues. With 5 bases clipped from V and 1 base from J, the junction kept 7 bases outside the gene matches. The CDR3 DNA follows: TGTGCCAGCAGTACCGACAGGGAGGGAACTAATGAAAAACTGTTTTTT. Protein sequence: CASSTDREGTNEKLFF.

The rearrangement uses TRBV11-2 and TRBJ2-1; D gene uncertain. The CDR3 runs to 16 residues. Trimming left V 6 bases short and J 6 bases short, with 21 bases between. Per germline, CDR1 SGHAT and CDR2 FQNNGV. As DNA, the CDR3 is TGTGCCAGCAGTTCGACCGGTGGTGGGGTGGGCAATGAGCAGTTCTTC. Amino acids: CASSSTGGGVGNEQFF.

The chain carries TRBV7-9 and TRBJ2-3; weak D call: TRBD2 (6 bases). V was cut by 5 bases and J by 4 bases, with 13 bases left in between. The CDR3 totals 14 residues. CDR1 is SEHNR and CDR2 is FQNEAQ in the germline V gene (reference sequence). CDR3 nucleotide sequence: TGTGCCAGCAGCCAGAGCGGGCGGGCAGATACGCAGTATTTT. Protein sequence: CASSQSGRADTQYF.

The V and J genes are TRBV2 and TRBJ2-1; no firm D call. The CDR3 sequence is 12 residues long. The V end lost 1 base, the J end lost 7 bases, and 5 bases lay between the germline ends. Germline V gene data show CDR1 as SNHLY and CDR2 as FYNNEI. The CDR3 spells CASSEGVNEQFF. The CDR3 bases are TGTGCCAGCAGTGAAGGAGTTAATGAGCAGTTCTTC.

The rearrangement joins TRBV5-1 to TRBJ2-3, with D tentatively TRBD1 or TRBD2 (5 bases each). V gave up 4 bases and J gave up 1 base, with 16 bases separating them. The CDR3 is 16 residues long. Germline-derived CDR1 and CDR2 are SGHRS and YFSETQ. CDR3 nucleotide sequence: TGCGCCAGCAGCCCGTCGGGTAGGGACCGCACAGATACGCAGTATTTT. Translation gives CASSPSGRDRTDTQYF. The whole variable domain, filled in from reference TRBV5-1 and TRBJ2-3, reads KAGVTQTPRYLIKTRGQQVTLSCSPISGHRSVSWYQQTPGQGLQFLFEYFSETQRNKGNFPGRFSGRQFSNSRSEMNVSTLELGDSALYLCASSPSGRDRTDTQYFGPGTRLTVL.

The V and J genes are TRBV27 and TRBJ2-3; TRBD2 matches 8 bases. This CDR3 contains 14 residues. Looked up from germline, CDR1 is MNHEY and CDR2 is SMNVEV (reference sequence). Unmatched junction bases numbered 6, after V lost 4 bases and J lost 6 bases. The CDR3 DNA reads TGTGCCAGCAGTTCGGGACTAGACGTGGATACGCAGTATTTT. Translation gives CASSSGLDVDTQYF.

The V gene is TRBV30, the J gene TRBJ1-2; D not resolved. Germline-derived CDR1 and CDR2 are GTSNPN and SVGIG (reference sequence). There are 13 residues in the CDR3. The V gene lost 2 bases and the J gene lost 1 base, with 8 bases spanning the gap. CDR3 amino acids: CAWSLQVNYGYTF. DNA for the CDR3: TGTGCCTGGAGTCTCCAGGTTAACTATGGCTACACCTTC. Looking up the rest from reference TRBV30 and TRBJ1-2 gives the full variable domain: SQTIHQWPATLVQPVGSPLSLECTVEGTSNPNLYWYRQAAGRGLQLLFYSVGIGQISSEVPQNLSASRPQDRQFILSSKKLLLSDSGFYLCAWSLQVNYGYTFGSGTRLTVV.

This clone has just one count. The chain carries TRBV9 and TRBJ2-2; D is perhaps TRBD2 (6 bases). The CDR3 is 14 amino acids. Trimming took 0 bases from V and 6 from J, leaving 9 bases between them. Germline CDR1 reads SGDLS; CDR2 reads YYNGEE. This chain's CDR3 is CASSVAWGAGELFF. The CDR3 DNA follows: TGTGCCAGCAGCGTAGCTTGGGGGGCCGGGGAGCTGTTTTTT.

The CDR3, as DNA: TGCGCCAGCAGCCAAGGCGGTAGCACGAGCTCCTACAATGAGCAGTTCTTC. Residues: CASSQGGSTSSYNEQFF. The chain uses TRBV4-1 and TRBJ2-1; unclear D gene. This CDR3 contains 17 residues. Germline V lookup: CDR1 MGHRA, CDR2 YSYEKL. V lost 1 base and J lost 0, with 13 bases in between.

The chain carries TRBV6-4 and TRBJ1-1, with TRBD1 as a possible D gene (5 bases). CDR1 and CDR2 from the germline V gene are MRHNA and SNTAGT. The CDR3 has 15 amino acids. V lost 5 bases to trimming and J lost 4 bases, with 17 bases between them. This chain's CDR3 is CASSYGDDYGTEAFF. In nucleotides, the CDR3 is TGTGCCAGCAGTTATGGGGACGATTACGGCACTGAAGCTTTCTTT.

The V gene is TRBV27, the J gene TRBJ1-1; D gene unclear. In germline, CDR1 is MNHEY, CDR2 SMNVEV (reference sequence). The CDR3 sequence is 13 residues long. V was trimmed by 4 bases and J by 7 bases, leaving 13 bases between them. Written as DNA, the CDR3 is TGTGCCAGCAGTTCATCGTTGGTCGATGAAGCTTTCTTT. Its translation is CASSSSLVDEAFF.

In DNA form, the CDR3 reads TGTGCCAGCAGCTCAGGCAGCGCCTCTGGAAACACCATATATTTT. Translating it yields CASSSGSASGNTIYF. The chain carries TRBV7-6 and TRBJ1-3; the D is unclear. Trimming took 4 bases from V and 0 from J, leaving 10 bases between them. Per germline, CDR1 SGHVS and CDR2 FNYEAQ. This CDR3 has 15 residues. Full variable domain (missing parts from reference TRBV7-6 and TRBJ1-3): GAGVSQSPRYKVTKRGQDVALRCDPISGHVSLYWYRQALGQGPEFLTYFNYEAQQDKSGLPNDRFSAERPEGSISTLTIQRTEQRDSAMYRCASSSGSASGNTIYFGEGSWLTVV.

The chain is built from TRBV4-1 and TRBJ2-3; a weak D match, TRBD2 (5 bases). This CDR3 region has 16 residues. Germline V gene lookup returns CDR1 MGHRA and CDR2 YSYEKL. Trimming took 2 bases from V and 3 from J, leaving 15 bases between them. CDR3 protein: CASSQRGSARTDTQYF. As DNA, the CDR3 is TGCGCCAGCAGCCAAAGAGGTAGCGCCCGGACAGATACGCAGTATTTT.

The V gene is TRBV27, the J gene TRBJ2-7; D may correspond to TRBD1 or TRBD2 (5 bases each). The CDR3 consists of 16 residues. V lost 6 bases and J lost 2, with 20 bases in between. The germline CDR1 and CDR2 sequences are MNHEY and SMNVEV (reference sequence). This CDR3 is CASSPRKRGPTYEQYF. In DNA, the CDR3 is TGTGCCAGCAGCCCTCGGAAGAGGGGACCAACCTACGAGCAGTACTTC.

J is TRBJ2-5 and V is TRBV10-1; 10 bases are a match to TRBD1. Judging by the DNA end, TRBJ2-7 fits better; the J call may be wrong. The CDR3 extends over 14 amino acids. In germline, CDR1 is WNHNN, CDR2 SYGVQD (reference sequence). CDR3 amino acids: CASSERDRGDEQYF. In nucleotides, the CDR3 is TGCGCCAGCAGTGAGAGGGACAGGGGCGACGAGCAGTACTTC.

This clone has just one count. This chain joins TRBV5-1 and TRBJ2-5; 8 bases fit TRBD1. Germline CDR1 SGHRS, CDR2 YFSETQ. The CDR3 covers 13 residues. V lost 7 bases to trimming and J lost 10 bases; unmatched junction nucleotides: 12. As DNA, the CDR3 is TGCGCCAGCTCCCCCCAGGGGGCTAGTGACCAGTACTTC. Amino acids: CASSPQGASDQYF.

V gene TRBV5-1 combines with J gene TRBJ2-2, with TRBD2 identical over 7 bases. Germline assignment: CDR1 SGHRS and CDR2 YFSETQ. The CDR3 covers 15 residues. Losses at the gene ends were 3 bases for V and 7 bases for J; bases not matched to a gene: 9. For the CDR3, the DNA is TGCGCCAGCAGCTCTTGGCGGGAGAAGGTCGGGGAGCTGTTTTTT. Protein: CASSSWREKVGELFF.

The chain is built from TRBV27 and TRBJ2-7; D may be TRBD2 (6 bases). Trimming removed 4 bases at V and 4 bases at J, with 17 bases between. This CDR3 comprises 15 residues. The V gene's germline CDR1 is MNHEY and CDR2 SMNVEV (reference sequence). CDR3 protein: CASSSPGRGMYEQYF. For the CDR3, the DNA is TGTGCCAGCAGTTCCCCCGGACGCGGGATGTACGAGCAGTACTTC.

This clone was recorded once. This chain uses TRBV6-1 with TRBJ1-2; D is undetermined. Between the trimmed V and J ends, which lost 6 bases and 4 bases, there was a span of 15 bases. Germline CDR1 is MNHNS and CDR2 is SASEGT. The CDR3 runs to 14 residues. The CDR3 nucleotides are TGTGCCAGCAGGGAGACCCGATCGCTCTATGGCTACACCTTC. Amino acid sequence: CASRETRSLYGYTF.

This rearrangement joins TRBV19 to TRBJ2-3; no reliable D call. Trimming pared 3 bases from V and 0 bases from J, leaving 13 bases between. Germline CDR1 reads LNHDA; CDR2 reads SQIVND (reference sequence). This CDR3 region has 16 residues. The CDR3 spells CASSIFAVSSTDTQYF. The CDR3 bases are TGTGCCAGTAGTATTTTTGCGGTCTCTAGCACAGATACGCAGTATTTT.

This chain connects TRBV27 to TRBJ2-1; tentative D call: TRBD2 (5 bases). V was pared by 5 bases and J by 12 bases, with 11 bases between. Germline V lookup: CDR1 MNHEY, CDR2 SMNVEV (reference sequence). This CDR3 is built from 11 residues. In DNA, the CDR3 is TGTGCCAGCAGTGAGGGTCCATGGCAGTTCTTC. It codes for CASSEGPWQFF.